This entry lists 30 T cell receptor beta chains sequenced from one sample in a study of blood T cell repertoires in COVID-19. The repertoire was sequenced with immunoSEQ multiplex PCR; TCRdb's copy has only in-frame clones and lacks some. The table lists 120,000 to 150,000 clones, approximately 90% of them singletons. The sequencing input was peripheral blood. These TCRs come from a woman aged 45 to 65 with acute or convalescent COVID-19.

The rearrangement uses TRBV23-1 and TRBJ2-1; perhaps TRBD2 as D (6 bases). TRBV23-1 is recorded as an ORF, its role being uncertain. CDR3 length: 15 residues. Trimming took off 1 base at V and 4 bases at J, with 11 bases between the two ends. CDR3 residues: CASSQWDSLYNEQFF. Here the CDR3 DNA reads TGCGCCAGCAGTCAATGGGACTCGCTTTACAATGAGCAGTTCTTC.

The V gene is TRBV4-2, the J gene TRBJ2-7; tentatively, D is TRBD2 (7 bases). The germline V gene has CDR1 LGHNA and CDR2 YNFKEQ. The V and J ends lost 0 bases and 4 bases respectively, with 13 bases between them. This CDR3 region has 15 residues. The CDR3 DNA is TGTGCCAGCAGCCAAGATGGCGGGGGCGGGTACGAGCAGTACTTC. The encoded protein is CASSQDGGGGYEQYF.

The CDR3 protein is CASSEREYLEQYF. CDR3 coding DNA: TGTGCCAGCAGTGAAAGGGAGTATCTCGAGCAGTACTTC. The chain carries TRBV6-1 and TRBJ2-7, with D possibly matching TRBD2 (5 bases). Germline values: CDR1 MNHNS, CDR2 SASEGT. This CDR3 has 13 residues. The V gene lost 2 bases and the J gene lost 6 bases, with 11 bases spanning the gap.

V gene TRBV6-4 combines with J gene TRBJ1-5; 8 bases fit TRBD1. V shed 0 bases, J shed 2 bases, and the junction held 0 bases outside the gene matches. Germline V gene sequence: CDR1 MRHNA, CDR2 SNTAGT. The CDR3 spans 15 residues. DNA of the CDR3: TGTGCCAGCAGTGACTCGACAGGGGGCAATCAGCCCCAGCATTTT. It encodes CASSDSTGGNQPQHF.

The chain combines TRBV5-1 with TRBJ1-1; 12 positions match TRBD1. The CDR3 covers 16 residues. With V trimmed by 4 bases and J by 4 bases, 8 bases remained unmatched. CDR1 and CDR2 (germline): SGHRS, YFSETQ. The CDR3 nucleotides are TGCGCCAGCAGCCCGGGACAGGGGGCATACGGCACTGAAGCTTTCTTT. Protein sequence: CASSPGQGAYGTEAFF.

DNA for the CDR3: TGTGCCAGCAGCTTGGGCAGCTACGAGCAGTACTTC. Protein: CASSLGSYEQYF. The rearrangement joins TRBV11-2 to TRBJ2-7, with D unresolved. Germline assignment: CDR1 SGHAT and CDR2 FQNNGV. CDR3 length: 12 residues. The V end was cut by 3 bases, the J end by 3 bases, with 6 bases between. The variable domain in full, completed from reference TRBV11-2 and TRBJ2-7, reads EAGVAQSPRYKIIEKRQSVAFWCNPISGHATLYWYQQILGQGPKLLIQFQNNGVVDDSQLPKDRFSAERLKGVDSTLKIQPAKLEDSAVYLCASSLGSYEQYFGPGTRLTVT.

The genes are TRBV19 and TRBJ2-3, with 9 nucleotides matching TRBD2. The CDR3 is 14 residues long. Trimming at V came to 6 bases and at J to 4 bases, leaving 5 bases not matched to a gene. CDR1 and CDR2 from the germline V gene are LNHDA and SQIVND (reference sequence). CDR3 in DNA: TGTGCCAGTAGGAGACTAGCGGTGGCAGATACGCAGTATTTT. Translating gives CASRRLAVADTQYF.

This chain uses TRBV30 with TRBJ2-6, with TRBD1 as a possible D gene (6 bases). The germline V and J ends were trimmed by 6 bases and 2 bases, with 17 bases remaining between them. Germline-derived CDR1 and CDR2 are GTSNPN and SVGIG (reference sequence). CDR3 length equals 16 residues. CDR3 sequence (DNA): TGTGCCTGCTTATGGGCAGGGGTGGCTGGGGCCAACGTCCTGACTTTC. It codes for CACLWAGVAGANVLTF.

The chain links TRBV5-1 to TRBJ2-5, with D perhaps matching TRBD2 (7 bases). Deletions cut 0 bases from V and 1 base from J, with 13 bases between. CDR1 is SGHRS and CDR2 is YFSETQ in the germline V gene. The CDR3 has 16 residues. The CDR3 nucleotides read TGCGCCAGCAGCTTGGAGGGGGGGGGCCTCCAAGAGACCCAGTACTTC. Translating it yields CASSLEGGGLQETQYF.

This clone came up many times. V is TRBV2 and J is TRBJ1-5, with D perhaps TRBD1 (5 bases). The germline V and J ends were trimmed by 0 bases and 6 bases, with 15 bases remaining between them. CDR1 and CDR2 from the germline V gene are SNHLY and FYNNEI. This CDR3 contains 16 residues. CDR3 DNA sequence: TGTGCCAGCAGTGAAGCGCTTCCAGGGTGGGGTCAGCCCCAGCATTTT. It specifies CASSEALPGWGQPQHF.

V is TRBV6-1 and J is TRBJ2-2; TRBD1 agrees at 7 bases. The ends lost 4 bases at V and 5 bases at J; junction bases unmatched: 10. CDR3 size: 16 residues. The germline gives CDR1 MNHNS, CDR2 SASEGT. CDR3 loop: CASSGVGGRRTGELFF. CDR3 DNA: TGTGCCAGCAGTGGAGTAGGGGGCAGAAGGACCGGGGAGCTGTTTTTT.

The J gene is TRBJ2-7, the V gene TRBV6-5, with 7 bases that match TRBD1. This CDR3 is 15 amino acids long. Germline trimming cut 7 bases from V and 0 bases from J; bases unmatched to any gene: 9. Germline V gives CDR1 MNHEY, CDR2 SVGAGI. This chain's CDR3 is CASTEGPGGSYEQYF. As DNA, the CDR3 is TGTGCCAGCACCGAAGGGCCAGGGGGCTCCTACGAGCAGTACTTC.

This chain connects TRBV6-1 to TRBJ1-2, with 8 bases matching TRBD1. V lost 3 bases to trimming and J lost 7 bases; unmatched junction nucleotides: 10. Looked up from germline, CDR1 is MNHNS and CDR2 is SASEGT. The CDR3 runs to 15 residues. In nucleotides, the CDR3 is TGTGCCAGCAGTGACGACAGGGGCCCTTTTCGTGGCTACACCTTC. Its protein is CASSDDRGPFRGYTF.

This clone was picked up a small number of times. The rearrangement uses TRBV24-1 and TRBJ1-1, with a weak D call TRBD1 (6 bases). Per germline, CDR1 KGHDR and CDR2 SFDVKD. The length of the CDR3 is 14 residues. Trimming cost V 7 bases and J 3 bases, with 14 bases left between them. CDR3 region: CATSTGGLHTEAFF. The DNA of the CDR3 is TGTGCCACCAGCACGGGGGGGCTGCACACTGAAGCTTTCTTT.

The chain links TRBV12-3 or TRBV12-4 to TRBJ2-1, with TRBD1 as a possible D gene (5 bases). Trimming shortened V by 3 bases and J by 6 bases, and 9 bases separated the two germline ends. There are 13 residues in the CDR3. The CDR3 nucleotides read TGTGCCAGCAGTTTTTGGCAGGGCAATGAGCAGTTCTTC. This translates into CASSFWQGNEQFF.

The chain links TRBV11-2 to TRBJ2-1, with 8 bases identical to TRBD2. Losses at the gene ends were 4 bases for V and 1 base for J; bases not matched to a gene: 9. Germline V gives CDR1 SGHAT, CDR2 FQNNGV. The CDR3 is made up of 17 amino acids. The CDR3 region is CASSSSGTRFSYNEQFF. The CDR3, as DNA: TGTGCCAGCAGCTCGTCCGGGACTAGATTTTCCTACAATGAGCAGTTCTTC.

J is TRBJ1-4 and V is TRBV11-2; D may be TRBD1 (6 bases). The germline V gene has CDR1 SGHAT and CDR2 FQNNGV. The CDR3 sequence is 16 residues long. V was cut by 4 bases and J by 5 bases, with 17 bases left in between. Written as DNA, the CDR3 is TGTGCCAGCAGCTACAACGGGGGGCGCACAAATGAAAAACTGTTTTTT. Protein product: CASSYNGGRTNEKLFF.

The genes are TRBV24-1 and TRBJ2-7, with TRBD2 identical over 10 bases. The CDR3 consists of 16 residues. The germline V gene has CDR1 KGHDR and CDR2 SFDVKD. V dropped 1 base and J dropped 6; count of bases not matched to a gene: 8. CDR3 nucleotide sequence: TGTGCCACCAGTGATTTTCGACTAGCGGGCCATGCCGAGCAGTACTTC. It encodes CATSDFRLAGHAEQYF.

The chain has TRBV19 and TRBJ1-5, with D tentatively TRBD1 (5 bases). In germline, CDR1 is LNHDA, CDR2 SQIVND (reference sequence). Trimming pared 3 bases from V and 6 bases from J, leaving 12 bases between. The CDR3 runs 14 residues. The DNA for the CDR3 is TGTGCCAGTAGTATGGAAAGGGGTAGTCAGCCCCAGCATTTT. It yields the protein CASSMERGSQPQHF.

This rearrangement joins TRBV7-9 to TRBJ2-7; TRBD1 agrees at 9 bases. Looked up from germline, CDR1 is SEHNR and CDR2 is FQNEAQ (reference sequence). The CDR3 is 15 amino acids. Losses at the gene ends were 3 bases for V and 6 bases for J; bases not matched to a gene: 9. The CDR3 nucleotides are TGTGCCAGCAGCTTTCTCATGGACAGGGGACCCGAGCAGTACTTC. It codes for CASSFLMDRGPEQYF.

V and J are TRBV27 and TRBJ1-1; a possible D gene is TRBD1 (6 bases). Germline V gene data show CDR1 as MNHEY and CDR2 as SMNVEV (reference sequence). There are 13 residues in the CDR3. V was cut by 6 bases and J by 5 bases, with 13 bases left in between. The CDR3 sequence: CASRYREGTEAFF. DNA for the CDR3: TGTGCCAGCAGATACAGGGAAGGGACTGAAGCTTTCTTT.

V and J are TRBV19 and TRBJ1-1; D is unresolved. The CDR3 runs to 14 residues. The V end lost 5 bases, the J end lost 4 bases, and 14 bases lay between the germline ends. The germline gives CDR1 LNHDA, CDR2 SQIVND (reference sequence). CDR3 DNA sequence: TGTGCCAGTAGTCTCCAGGTCGGTTTCACTGAAGCTTTCTTT. It encodes CASSLQVGFTEAFF.

This chain joins TRBV23-1 and TRBJ2-7, with 7 nucleotides matching TRBD2. TRBV23-1 qualifies as an ORF whose function is uncertain. With V trimmed by 4 bases and J by 0 bases, 3 bases remained unmatched. The CDR3 is 14 residues long. The CDR3 region has the DNA TGCGCCAGCAGTCGGCGGGAGACCTCCTACGAGCAGTACTTC. This translates into CASSRRETSYEQYF.

This clone was detected once. V usage is TRBV15 and J usage is TRBJ1-1; D is undetermined. The CDR3 consists of 16 residues. Germline CDR1 reads LNHNV; CDR2 reads YYDKDF (reference sequence). V was cut by 0 bases and J by 3 bases, with 14 bases left in between. The CDR3 region is CATSRDLGPEDTEAFF. The CDR3 DNA sequence: TGTGCCACCAGCAGAGATTTAGGGCCGGAGGACACTGAAGCTTTCTTT. The variable domain in full, completed from reference TRBV15 and TRBJ1-1, reads DAMVIQNPRYQVTQFGKPVTLSCSQTLNHNVMYWYQQKSSQAPKLLFHYYDKDFNNEADTPDNFQSRRPNTSFCFLDIRSPGLGDTAMYLCATSRDLGPEDTEAFFGQGTRLTVV.

This clone has only one observation. The CDR3 reads CASTEMDRGNQPQHF. The CDR3, as DNA: TGTGCCAGCACGGAGATGGACAGGGGAAATCAGCCCCAGCATTTT. This sequence joins TRBV6-5 and TRBJ1-5; TRBD1 aligns across 9 bases. From germline, CDR1 is MNHEY and CDR2 SVGAGI. The CDR3 loop spans 15 amino acids. V shed 7 bases, J shed 4 bases, and the junction held 8 bases outside the gene matches.

This chain links TRBV12-3 or TRBV12-4 with TRBJ2-1; TRBD2 aligns across 10 bases. V shed 7 bases and J 8 bases; nucleotides not matched to a gene: 5. The CDR3 sequence is 13 residues long. The chain's CDR3 is CASTSGGLYEQFF. In nucleotides, the CDR3 is TGTGCCAGCACTAGCGGGGGCCTTTATGAGCAGTTCTTC.

The genes are TRBV6-4 and TRBJ1-5; TRBD1 matches at 7 bases. CDR1 is MRHNA, CDR2 SNTAGT, per germline. V lost 8 bases, J lost 0 bases, and 1 base stayed unmatched. CDR3 length equals 13 residues. The chain's CDR3 is CASGQDSNQPQHF. CDR3 bases: TGTGCCAGCGGACAGGATAGCAATCAGCCCCAGCATTTT.

The genes are TRBV11-3 and TRBJ2-7, with D perhaps TRBD2 (6 bases). Per the germline V gene, CDR1 is SGHNT and CDR2 is YENEEA. The V end lost 0 bases, the J end lost 5 bases, and 29 bases lay between the germline ends. The CDR3 consists of 20 residues. The CDR3 loop reads CASSLDSASSSGEPRDEQYF. The CDR3, as DNA: TGTGCCAGCAGCTTAGATTCGGCCAGTTCGTCGGGAGAGCCTCGGGACGAGCAGTACTTC.

J is TRBJ2-1 and V is TRBV5-1, with D uncertain. Germline V gives CDR1 SGHRS, CDR2 YFSETQ. V gave up 0 bases and J gave up 1 base, with 5 bases separating them. The CDR3 has 14 amino acids. The CDR3: CASSLAESYNEQFF. The CDR3 DNA reads as TGCGCCAGCAGCTTGGCGGAGTCCTACAATGAGCAGTTCTTC.

The chain recombines TRBV10-2 with TRBJ2-1; TRBD2 aligns across 10 bases. The CDR3 contains 15 residues. The junction had 12 bases not matched to a gene; V was cut back by 6 bases and J by 10 bases. Germline CDR1 reads WSHSY; CDR2 reads SAAADI. CDR3 amino acids: CASRRGLAGEGEQFF. DNA for the CDR3: TGCGCCAGCAGGAGGGGGCTAGCGGGGGAGGGCGAGCAGTTCTTC.